Listed below are T cell receptor beta chains from one sample, sequenced in a study of blood T cells in healthy people across ages. TCRdb re-called the 5' RACE reads with MiXCR, one entry per CDR3 protein. The sample yields around 620,000 distinct CDR3 sequences, 27% seen once. Sequenced sample: blood. These receptor sequences come from a woman aged 70-85 years in good health. Both conserved end residues are part of each CDR3. Fields, in order: V gene, D gene, clone size, CDR3 length, J gene, CDR3 protein, CDR3 DNA. The D gene is left open where the match is weak. Rows may omit the clone size; those that give it use once, few, many or a size class.

TRBV20-1	-	few	11	TRBJ2-5	CSGGSQKTQYF	TGCAGTGGCGGTAGCCAGAAGACCCAGTACTTC
TRBV5-1	TRBD1	once	13	TRBJ2-1	CASSRDRGNEQFF	TGCGCCAGCAGCCGGGACAGGGGGAATGAGCAGTTCTTC
TRBV6-6	-	-	14	TRBJ1-1	CASSYSTVNTEAFF	TGTGCCAGCAGTTACTCCACGGTGAACACTGAAGCTTTCTTT
TRBV5-5	-	-	14	TRBJ1-2	CASSSLKSQGGYTF	TGTGCCAGCAGTTCTCTTAAGTCCCAGGGTGGCTACACCTTC
TRBV7-2	-	-	14	TRBJ1-2	CASRIPRGLDGYTF	TGTGCCAGCAGAATTCCGAGAGGGTTGGATGGCTACACCTTC
TRBV6-5	TRBD2	few	14	TRBJ2-7	CASGRSGGSYEQYF	TGTGCCAGCGGGCGGAGCGGGGGCTCCTACGAGCAGTACTTC
TRBV20-1	TRBD2	few	15	TRBJ2-3	CSARRPGLAGGMQYF	TGCAGTGCTAGAAGGCCGGGACTAGCGGGGGGTATGCAGTATTTT
TRBV27	-	few	18	TRBJ1-4	CASSLRPISQTAGEKLFF	TGTGCCAGCAGTTTAAGGCCAATTTCGCAGACGGCAGGTGAAAAACTGTTTTTT
TRBV25-1	-	-	14	TRBJ2-5	CASTEVGIRETQYF	TGTGCCAGCACCGAGGTTGGGATTAGAGAGACCCAGTACTTC
TRBV7-8	-	-	15	TRBJ1-3	CASSWTAGAGNTIYF	TGTGCCAGCAGCTGGACCGCAGGGGCCGGAAACACCATATATTTT
TRBV6-5	-	few	12	TRBJ1-2	CASSSSRGGYTF	TGTGCCAGCAGTTCCTCCCGGGGTGGCTACACCTTC
TRBV7-9	-	few	11	TRBJ2-5	CASSLNGWQYF	TGTGCCAGCAGCTTAAACGGCTGGCAGTACTTC
TRBV7-2	-	-	14	TRBJ2-5	CASSLEVLRETQYF	TGTGCCAGCAGCTTAGAGGTCCTCCGGGAGACCCAGTACTTC
TRBV7-2	-	-	14	TRBJ2-1	CASSFFGSYNEQFF	TGTGCCAGCAGCTTTTTCGGGTCCTACAATGAGCAGTTCTTC
TRBV20-1	-	-	14	TRBJ2-1	CSARDVQGYNEQFF	TGCAGTGCTAGAGACGTACAGGGTTACAATGAGCAGTTCTTC
TRBV4-3	TRBD2	-	13	TRBJ2-2	CASSQLAGGELFF	TGCGCCAGCAGCCAGCTAGCGGGCGGGGAGCTGTTTTTT
TRBV9	-	few	14	TRBJ2-1	CASSVTGLGNEQFF	TGTGCCAGCAGCGTAACGGGGTTAGGGAATGAGCAGTTCTTC
TRBV18	TRBD1	-	14	TRBJ2-1	CATSLGQIYNEQFF	TGTGCCACCAGTTTGGGACAGATTTACAATGAGCAGTTCTTC
TRBV20-1	TRBD2	-	13	TRBJ2-1	CSALGRGYNERFF	TGCAGTGCCTTGGGGCGGGGGTACAATGAGCGGTTCTTC